The TCR beta chain described here comes from a study of T cells after yellow fever vaccination. Worth noting for this clonotype: Its matching antigen is unknown.

Trimming cost V 5 bases and J 2 bases, with 9 bases left between them. The CDR3 runs 13 residues. Germline V CDR1 and CDR2: SGHTA, FQGTGA. UMIs were added to TCR cDNA along with a universal primer site when it was made by 5'RACE template switching. TCRdb called the 5' RACE reads again in MiXCR, with one record for every CDR3 protein. The table includes some 390,000 distinct CDR3 sequences, 15% to 20% detected once. General study results and limits: In FACS-sorted repertoires, abundant clonotypes from the bulk population could appear as contaminants. By day 5 rather than day 15, the secondary response had peaked, though it was weaker. Clonotypes appearing in both CD4 and CD8 compartments existed, and their share was small.

This receptor was taken from a man aged 18 to 30 who received the YFV17D yellow fever vaccine. The chain joins TRBV7-3 to TRBJ2-5; possible D gene TRBD2, 5 bases. The material sequenced was PBMCs, taken before the yellow fever booster vaccination. CDR3 amino acids: CASSLEVQETQYF. The CDR3 region has the DNA TGTGCCAGCAGCCTGGAGGTTCAAGAGACCCAGTACTTC.